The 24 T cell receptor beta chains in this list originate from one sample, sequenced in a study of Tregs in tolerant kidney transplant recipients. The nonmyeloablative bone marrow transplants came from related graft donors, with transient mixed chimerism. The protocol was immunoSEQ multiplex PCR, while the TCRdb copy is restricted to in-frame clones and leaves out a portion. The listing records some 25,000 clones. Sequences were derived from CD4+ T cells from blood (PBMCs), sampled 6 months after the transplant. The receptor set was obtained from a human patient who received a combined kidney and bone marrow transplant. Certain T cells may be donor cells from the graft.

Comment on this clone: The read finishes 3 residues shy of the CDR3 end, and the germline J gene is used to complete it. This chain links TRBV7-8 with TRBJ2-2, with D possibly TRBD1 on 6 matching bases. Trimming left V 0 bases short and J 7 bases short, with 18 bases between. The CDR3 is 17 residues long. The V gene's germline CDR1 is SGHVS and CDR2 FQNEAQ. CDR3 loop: CASSLALFRQGSGELFF. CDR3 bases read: TGTGCCAGCAGCTTAGCCCTTTTTCGGCAGGGGAGCGGGGAG.

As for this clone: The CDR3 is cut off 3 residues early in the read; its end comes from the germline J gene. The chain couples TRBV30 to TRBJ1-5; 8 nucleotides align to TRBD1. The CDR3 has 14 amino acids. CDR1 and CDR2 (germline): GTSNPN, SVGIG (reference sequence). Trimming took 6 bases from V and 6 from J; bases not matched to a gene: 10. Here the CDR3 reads CACDGTGRGQPQHF. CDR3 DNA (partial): TGTGCCTGCGACGGGACAGGTCGCGGTCAGCCC.

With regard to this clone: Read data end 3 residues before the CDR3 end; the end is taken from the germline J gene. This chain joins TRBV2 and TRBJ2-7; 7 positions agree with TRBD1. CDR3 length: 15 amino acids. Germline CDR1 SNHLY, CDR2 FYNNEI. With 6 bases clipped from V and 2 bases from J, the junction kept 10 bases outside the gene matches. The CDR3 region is CASRGVGTETYEQYF. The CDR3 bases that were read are TGTGCCAGCAGAGGGGTAGGGACAGAGACCTACGAG.

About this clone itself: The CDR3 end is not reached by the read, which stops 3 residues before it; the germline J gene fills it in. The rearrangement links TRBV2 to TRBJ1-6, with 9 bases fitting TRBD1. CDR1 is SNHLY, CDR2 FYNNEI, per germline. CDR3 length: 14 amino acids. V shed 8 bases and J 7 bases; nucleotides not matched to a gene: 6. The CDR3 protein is CASVRQGGNSPLHF. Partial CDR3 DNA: TGTGCCAGCGTAAGACAGGGGGGGAATTCACCC.

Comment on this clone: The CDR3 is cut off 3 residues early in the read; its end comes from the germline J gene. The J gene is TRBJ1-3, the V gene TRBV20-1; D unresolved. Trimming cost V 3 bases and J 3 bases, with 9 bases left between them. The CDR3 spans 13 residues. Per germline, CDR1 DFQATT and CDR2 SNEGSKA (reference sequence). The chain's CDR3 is CSASIADGNTIYF. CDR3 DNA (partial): TGCAGTGCTAGTATAGCGGATGGAAACACC.

Incomplete CDR3 DNA: TGTGCCAGCAGTAGCAGGATACTAGCGGTTAGCACAGATACG. This encodes CASSSRILAVSTDT. The CDR3, in full, reads CASSSRILAVSTDTQYF. The V gene is TRBV6-2 or TRBV6-3, the J gene TRBJ2-3; 8 nucleotides line up with TRBD2. The CDR3 end falls 3 residues outside the read, so it is completed with the germline J gene. Trimming took 5 bases from V and 0 from J; bases not matched to a gene: 10. Germline V CDR1 and CDR2: MNHEY, SVGEGT. This CDR3 contains 17 residues.

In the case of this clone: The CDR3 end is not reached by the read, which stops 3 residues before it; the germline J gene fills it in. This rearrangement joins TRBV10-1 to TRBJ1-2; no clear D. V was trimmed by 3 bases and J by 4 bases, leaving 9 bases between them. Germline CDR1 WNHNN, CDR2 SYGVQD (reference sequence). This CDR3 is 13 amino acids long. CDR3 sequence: CASSDHGGYGYTF. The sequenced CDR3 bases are TGCGCCAGCAGTGATCACGGCGGCTATGGC.

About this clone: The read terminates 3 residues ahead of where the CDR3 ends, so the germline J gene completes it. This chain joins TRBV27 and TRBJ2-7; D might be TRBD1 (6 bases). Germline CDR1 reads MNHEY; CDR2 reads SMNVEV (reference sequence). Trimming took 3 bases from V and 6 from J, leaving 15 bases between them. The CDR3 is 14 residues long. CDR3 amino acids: CASSFYGTRGEQYF. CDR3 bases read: TGTGCCAGCAGTTTTTACGGGACCAGGGGCGAG.

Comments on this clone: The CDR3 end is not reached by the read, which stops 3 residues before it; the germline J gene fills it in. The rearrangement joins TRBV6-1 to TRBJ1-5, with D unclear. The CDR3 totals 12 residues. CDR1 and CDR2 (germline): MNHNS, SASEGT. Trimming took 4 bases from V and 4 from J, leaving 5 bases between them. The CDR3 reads CASSAPNQPQHF. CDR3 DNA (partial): TGTGCCAGCAGTGCCCCGAATCAGCCC.

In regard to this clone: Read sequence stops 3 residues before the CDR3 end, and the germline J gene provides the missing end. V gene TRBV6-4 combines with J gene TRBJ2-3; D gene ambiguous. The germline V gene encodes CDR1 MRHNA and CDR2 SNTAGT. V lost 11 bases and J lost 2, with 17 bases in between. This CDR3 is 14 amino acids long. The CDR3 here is CAPPGPVFTDTQYF. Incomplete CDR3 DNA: TGTGCCCCCCCCGGTCCGGTCTTCACAGATACG.

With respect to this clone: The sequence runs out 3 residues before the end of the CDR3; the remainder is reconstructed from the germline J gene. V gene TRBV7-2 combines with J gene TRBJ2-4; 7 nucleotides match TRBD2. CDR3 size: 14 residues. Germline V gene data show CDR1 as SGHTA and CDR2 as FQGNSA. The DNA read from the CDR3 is TGTGCCAGCAGCTTCCTTCTCCTAGCGGAGCCT. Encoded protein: CASSFLLLAEP. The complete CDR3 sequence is CASSFLLLAEPQYF.

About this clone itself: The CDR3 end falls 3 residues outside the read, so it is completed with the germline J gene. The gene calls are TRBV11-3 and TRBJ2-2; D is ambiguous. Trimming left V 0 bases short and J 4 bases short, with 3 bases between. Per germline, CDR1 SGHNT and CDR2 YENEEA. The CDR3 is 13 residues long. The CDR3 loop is CASSLEGTGELFF. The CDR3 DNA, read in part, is TGTGCCAGCAGCTTAGAAGGCACCGGGGAG.

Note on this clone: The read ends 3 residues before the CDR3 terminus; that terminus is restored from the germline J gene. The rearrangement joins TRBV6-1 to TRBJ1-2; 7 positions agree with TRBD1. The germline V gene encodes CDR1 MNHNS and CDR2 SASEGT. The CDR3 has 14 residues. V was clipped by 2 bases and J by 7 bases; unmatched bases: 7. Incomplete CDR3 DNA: TGTGCCAGCAGTGAATTACAGGGGCCCTGTGGC. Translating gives CASSELQGPCG. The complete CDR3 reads CASSELQGPCGYTF.

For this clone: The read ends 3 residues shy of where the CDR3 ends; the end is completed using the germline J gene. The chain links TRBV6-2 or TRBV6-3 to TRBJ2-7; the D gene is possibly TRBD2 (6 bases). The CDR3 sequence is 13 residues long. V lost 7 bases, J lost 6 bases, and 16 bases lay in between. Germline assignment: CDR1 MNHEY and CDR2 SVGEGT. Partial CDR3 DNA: TGTGCCAGCAACCTCCAACGGGGGAGCGAG. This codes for CASNLQRGSE. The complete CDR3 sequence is CASNLQRGSEQYF.

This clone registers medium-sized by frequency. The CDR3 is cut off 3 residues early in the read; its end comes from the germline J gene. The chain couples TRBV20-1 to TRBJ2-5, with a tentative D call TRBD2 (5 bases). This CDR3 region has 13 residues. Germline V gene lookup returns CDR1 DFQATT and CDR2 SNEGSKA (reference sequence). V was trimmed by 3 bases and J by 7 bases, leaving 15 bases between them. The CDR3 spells CSAREALAGTQYF. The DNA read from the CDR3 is TGCAGTGCTAGGGAGGCTTTAGCCGGGACC.

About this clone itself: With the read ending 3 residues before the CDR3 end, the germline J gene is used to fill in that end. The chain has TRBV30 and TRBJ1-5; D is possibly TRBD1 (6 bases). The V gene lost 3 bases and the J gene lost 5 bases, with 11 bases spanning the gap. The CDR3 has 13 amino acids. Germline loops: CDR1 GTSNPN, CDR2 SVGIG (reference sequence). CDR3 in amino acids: CAWRDRLDQPQHF. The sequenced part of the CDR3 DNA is TGTGCCTGGAGGGACAGATTGGATCAGCCC. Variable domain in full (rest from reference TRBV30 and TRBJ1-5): SQTIHQWPATLVQPVGSPLSLECTVEGTSNPNLYWYRQAAGRGLQLLFYSVGIGQISSEVPQNLSASRPQDRQFILSSKKLLLSDSGFYLCAWRDRLDQPQHFGDGTRLSIL.

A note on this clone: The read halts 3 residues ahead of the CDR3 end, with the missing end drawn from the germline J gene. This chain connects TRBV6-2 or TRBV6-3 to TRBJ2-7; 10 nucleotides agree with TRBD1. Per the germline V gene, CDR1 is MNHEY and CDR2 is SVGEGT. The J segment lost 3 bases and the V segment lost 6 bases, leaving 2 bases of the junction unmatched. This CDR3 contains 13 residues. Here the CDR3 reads CASRWDRGYEQYF. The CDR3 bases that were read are TGTGCCAGCAGGTGGGACAGGGGCTACGAG.

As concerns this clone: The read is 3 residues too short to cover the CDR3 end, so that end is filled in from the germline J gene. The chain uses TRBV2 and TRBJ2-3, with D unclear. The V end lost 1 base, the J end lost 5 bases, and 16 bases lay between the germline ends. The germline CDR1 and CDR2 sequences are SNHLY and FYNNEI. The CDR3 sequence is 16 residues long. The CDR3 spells CASSEGVLLTQDTQYF. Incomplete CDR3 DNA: TGTGCCAGCAGTGAAGGTGTGCTCCTAACCCAAGATACG. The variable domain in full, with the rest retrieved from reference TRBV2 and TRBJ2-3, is EPEVTQTPSHQVTQMGQEVILRCVPISNHLYFYWYRQILGQKVEFLVSFYNNEISEKSEIFDDQFSVERPDGSNFTLKIRSTKLEDSAMYFCASSEGVLLTQDTQYFGPGTRLTVL.

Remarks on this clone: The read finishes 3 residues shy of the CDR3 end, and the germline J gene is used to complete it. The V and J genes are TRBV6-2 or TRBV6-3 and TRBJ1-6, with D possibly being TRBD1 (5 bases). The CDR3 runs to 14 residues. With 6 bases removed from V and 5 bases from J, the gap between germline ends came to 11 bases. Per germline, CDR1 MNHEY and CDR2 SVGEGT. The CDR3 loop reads CASRRQLNNSPLHF. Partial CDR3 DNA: TGTGCCAGCAGAAGACAGCTTAATAATTCACCC.

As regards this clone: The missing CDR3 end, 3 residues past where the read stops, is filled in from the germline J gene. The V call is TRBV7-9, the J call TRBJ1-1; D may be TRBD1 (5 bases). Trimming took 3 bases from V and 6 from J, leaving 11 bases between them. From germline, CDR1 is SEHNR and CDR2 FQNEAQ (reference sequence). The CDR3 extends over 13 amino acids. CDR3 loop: CASSFQWGAEAFF. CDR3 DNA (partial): TGTGCCAGCAGCTTTCAATGGGGCGCTGAA.

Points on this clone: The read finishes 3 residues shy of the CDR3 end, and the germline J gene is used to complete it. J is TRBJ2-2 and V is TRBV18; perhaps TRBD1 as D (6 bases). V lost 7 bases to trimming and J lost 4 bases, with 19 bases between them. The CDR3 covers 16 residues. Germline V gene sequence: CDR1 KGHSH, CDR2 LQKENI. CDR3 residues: CASFTREGVRTGELFF. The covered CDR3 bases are TGTGCCAGCTTTACGCGCGAGGGGGTTCGCACCGGGGAG.

This CDR3 reads CASSPRTGNVSSYTF. The DNA read from the CDR3 is TGTGCCAGCAGCCCCCGGACAGGAAACGTTTCTAGC. The chain uses TRBV11-2 and TRBJ1-2, with 7 nucleotides matching TRBD1. Read sequence stops 3 residues before the CDR3 end, and the germline J gene provides the missing end. The germline V gene encodes CDR1 SGHAT and CDR2 FQNNGV. The CDR3 extends over 15 amino acids.

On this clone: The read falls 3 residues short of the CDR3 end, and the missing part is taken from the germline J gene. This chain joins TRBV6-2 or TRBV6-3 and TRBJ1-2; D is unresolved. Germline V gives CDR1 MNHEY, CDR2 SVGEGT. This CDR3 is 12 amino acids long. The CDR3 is CASSYFVGGYTF. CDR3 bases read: TGTGCCAGCAGTTACTTTGTGGGCGGC.

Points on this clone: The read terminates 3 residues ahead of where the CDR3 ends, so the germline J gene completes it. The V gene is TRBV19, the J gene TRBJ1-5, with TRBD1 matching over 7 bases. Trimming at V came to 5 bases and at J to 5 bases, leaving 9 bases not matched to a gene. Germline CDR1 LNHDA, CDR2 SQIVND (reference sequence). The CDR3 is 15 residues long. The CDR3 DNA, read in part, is TGTGCCAGTAGTTGGTTAGACAGGGACTATCAGCCC. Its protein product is CASSWLDRDYQP. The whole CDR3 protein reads CASSWLDRDYQPQHF.